Listed below are T cell receptor beta chains from one sample, sequenced in a study of blood T cell repertoires in COVID-19. Measured with immunoSEQ multiplex PCR; TCRdb has only the in-frame clones, and not every one. The table has under 300,000 clones, approximately 91% seen once. The sequencing input was peripheral blood. These receptors came from a middle-aged woman who had recovered from COVID-19. Each CDR3 is given with its conserved first and last residue. The order of the fields is V gene, clone size, D gene, J gene, CDR3 DNA, CDR3 protein. A D gene is named only where the DNA matches it firmly. Clone size appears in some rows only: once, few, many, or a class for an expanded clone.

V gene: TRBV6-1; clone size: many; D gene: NA; J gene: TRBJ1-5; CDR3 DNA: TGTGCCAGCAGTGAAACAGGGTATCAGCCCCAGCATTTT; CDR3 protein: CASSETGYQPQHF
V gene: TRBV6-6; clone size: NA; D gene: NA; J gene: TRBJ2-5; CDR3 DNA: TGTGCCAGCAGCCGAAGAAACTGGAGTGGAGGGGAGACCCAGTACTTC; CDR3 protein: CASSRRNWSGGETQYF
V gene: TRBV2; clone size: NA; D gene: TRBD1; J gene: TRBJ1-6; CDR3 DNA: TGTGCCAGTTCCAGGGACAGGGTAAATTCACCCCTCCACTTT; CDR3 protein: CASSRDRVNSPLHF
V gene: TRBV7-2; clone size: NA; D gene: TRBD2; J gene: TRBJ2-3; CDR3 DNA: TGTGCCAGCAGCTCCCAGGGACTAACCACAGATACGCAGTATTTT; CDR3 protein: CASSSQGLTTDTQYF
V gene: TRBV7-9; clone size: NA; D gene: NA; J gene: TRBJ2-3; CDR3 DNA: TGTGCCAGTCAATTTGTGGGACTCCACACAGATACGCAGTATTTT; CDR3 protein: CASQFVGLHTDTQYF
V gene: TRBV6-1; clone size: NA; D gene: TRBD2; J gene: TRBJ2-1; CDR3 DNA: TGTGCCAGCAGTTCCAGCGGGGGCTACAATGAGCAGTTCTTC; CDR3 protein: CASSSSGGYNEQFF
V gene: TRBV28; clone size: NA; D gene: NA; J gene: TRBJ1-6; CDR3 DNA: TGTGCCAGCCGTCCGGGGTTCTCCTATAATTCACCCCTCCACTTT; CDR3 protein: CASRPGFSYNSPLHF
V gene: TRBV4-2; clone size: NA; D gene: NA; J gene: TRBJ1-2; CDR3 DNA: TGTGCCAGCAGCCAAGATCCAGGGGCCTATGGCTACACCTTC; CDR3 protein: CASSQDPGAYGYTF
V gene: TRBV29-1; clone size: NA; D gene: NA; J gene: TRBJ1-2; CDR3 DNA: TGCAGCGTTGCTAAGACGCAGGGACATAACTATGGCTACACCTTC; CDR3 protein: CSVAKTQGHNYGYTF
V gene: TRBV7-2; clone size: NA; D gene: TRBD1; J gene: TRBJ1-2; CDR3 DNA: TGTGCCAGCATCGATCCCCCAGGCCGAAGGGGGCAAGGCTACACCTTC; CDR3 protein: CASIDPPGRRGQGYTF
V gene: TRBV11-2; clone size: once; D gene: NA; J gene: TRBJ2-2; CDR3 DNA: TGTGCCAGCAGCTTTTCTTGGGAGATGAACGGGGAGCTGTTTTTT; CDR3 protein: CASSFSWEMNGELFF
V gene: TRBV7-9; clone size: NA; D gene: NA; J gene: TRBJ2-1; CDR3 DNA: TGTGCCAGCAGCTTACGCGCAGGGCGTAACGAGTTCTTC; CDR3 protein: CASSLRAGRNEFF
V gene: TRBV12-3/TRBV12-4; clone size: NA; D gene: NA; J gene: TRBJ1-4; CDR3 DNA: TGTGCCAGCAGTTTAGGGGGCGGTGAAAAACTGTTTTTT; CDR3 protein: CASSLGGGEKLFF
V gene: TRBV7-2; clone size: NA; D gene: TRBD1; J gene: TRBJ1-1; CDR3 DNA: TGTGCCAGCAGCTTTGGGGACAGGGGGAACACTGAAGCTTTCTTT; CDR3 protein: CASSFGDRGNTEAFF
V gene: TRBV19; clone size: NA; D gene: NA; J gene: TRBJ1-5; CDR3 DNA: TGTGCCAGTAGTATAGGGGGACTTTGGCCCCAGCATTTT; CDR3 protein: CASSIGGLWPQHF
V gene: TRBV7-2; clone size: NA; D gene: TRBD1; J gene: TRBJ2-5; CDR3 DNA: TGTGCCAGCAGCTTAGTAGGGGGCCACCAAGAGACCCAGTACTTC; CDR3 protein: CASSLVGGHQETQYF
V gene: TRBV27; clone size: NA; D gene: TRBD1; J gene: TRBJ1-4; CDR3 DNA: TGTGCCAGCAGTCCTCAGACAGGGGGCCAAAAACTGTTTTTT; CDR3 protein: CASSPQTGGQKLFF
V gene: TRBV19; clone size: NA; D gene: TRBD2; J gene: TRBJ2-3; CDR3 DNA: TGTGCCAGTAGTTGGGGGGGAGATACGCAGTATTTT; CDR3 protein: CASSWGGDTQYF
V gene: TRBV29-1; clone size: NA; D gene: TRBD1; J gene: TRBJ2-1; CDR3 DNA: TGCAGCGTACAGGGGATAGGTAGAAGTGAGCAGTTCTTC; CDR3 protein: CSVQGIGRSEQFF
V gene: TRBV19; clone size: NA; D gene: NA; J gene: TRBJ1-4; CDR3 DNA: TGTGCCAGTACCCCGGCGAGGACAGCGACGAATGAAAAACTGTTTTTT; CDR3 protein: CASTPARTATNEKLFF
V gene: TRBV11-3; clone size: NA; D gene: TRBD1; J gene: TRBJ1-5; CDR3 DNA: TGTGCCAGCAGCAGGGGGCACGGCAATCAGCCCCAGCATTTT; CDR3 protein: CASSRGHGNQPQHF
V gene: TRBV6-1; clone size: NA; D gene: TRBD2; J gene: TRBJ2-3; CDR3 DNA: TGTGCCAGCAGTGCCAAGGGCGGGGGGGTAAGCACAGATACGCAGTATTTT; CDR3 protein: CASSAKGGGVSTDTQYF
V gene: TRBV7-2; clone size: NA; D gene: NA; J gene: TRBJ2-1; CDR3 DNA: TGTGCCAGCAGCTTAGCTGGCCCGGGAGACAATGAGCAGTTCTTC; CDR3 protein: CASSLAGPGDNEQFF
V gene: TRBV18; clone size: NA; D gene: NA; J gene: TRBJ2-1; CDR3 DNA: TGTGCCAGCTCACCTGGCCTAGCCCATGAGCAGTTCTTC; CDR3 protein: CASSPGLAHEQFF
V gene: TRBV19; clone size: NA; D gene: NA; J gene: TRBJ2-3; CDR3 DNA: TGTGCCAGCTCCCAATTCGGGTCTGGCACAGATACGCAGTATTTT; CDR3 protein: CASSQFGSGTDTQYF
V gene: TRBV11-3; clone size: NA; D gene: NA; J gene: TRBJ2-1; CDR3 DNA: TGTGCCAGCAGCTTCACTAGCAGCAATGAGCAGTTCTTC; CDR3 protein: CASSFTSSNEQFF
V gene: TRBV5-1; clone size: NA; D gene: TRBD1; J gene: TRBJ2-2; CDR3 DNA: TGCGCCAGCAGCAGACAGGGGGAATTTACCGGGGAGCTGTTTTTT; CDR3 protein: CASSRQGEFTGELFF
V gene: TRBV19; clone size: NA; D gene: NA; J gene: TRBJ1-5; CDR3 DNA: TGTGCCAGTAGTATAGAGAGAGGAAGTATTCAGCCCCAGCATTTT; CDR3 protein: CASSIERGSIQPQHF
V gene: TRBV24-1; clone size: NA; D gene: NA; J gene: TRBJ1-1; CDR3 DNA: TGTGCCACCAGTGAAAGCGGGACCCTCAAAGCTTTCTTT; CDR3 protein: CATSESGTLKAFF
V gene: TRBV5-1; clone size: NA; D gene: TRBD1; J gene: TRBJ1-3; CDR3 DNA: TGCGCCAGCAGCTGGGGGGACAGGCACAGCTCTGGAAACACCATATATTTT; CDR3 protein: CASSWGDRHSSGNTIYF
V gene: TRBV6-5; clone size: NA; D gene: NA; J gene: TRBJ1-1; CDR3 DNA: TGTGCCAGCAGTTCCACCGGACAGTTTACTGAAGCTTTCTTT; CDR3 protein: CASSSTGQFTEAFF
V gene: TRBV30; clone size: NA; D gene: NA; J gene: TRBJ1-6; CDR3 DNA: TGTGCCTGGTCCCTTACGGATTCACCCCTCCACTTT; CDR3 protein: CAWSLTDSPLHF
V gene: TRBV5-1; clone size: once; D gene: TRBD2; J gene: TRBJ2-7; CDR3 DNA: TGCGCCAGCAGCTCGGGTACTAGCGGGTCCTCCTACGAGCAGTACTTC; CDR3 protein: CASSSGTSGSSYEQYF
V gene: TRBV7-2; clone size: NA; D gene: NA; J gene: TRBJ1-2; CDR3 DNA: TGTGCCAGCAGCATCGATGCCCCCGGGGAGGGTGGCTACACCTTC; CDR3 protein: CASSIDAPGEGGYTF
V gene: TRBV4-2; clone size: NA; D gene: NA; J gene: TRBJ1-3; CDR3 DNA: TGTGCCAGCAGCCAACGAACAGGGTTCGGGTCGGGAAACACCATATATTTT; CDR3 protein: CASSQRTGFGSGNTIYF
V gene: TRBV5-4; clone size: NA; D gene: NA; J gene: TRBJ2-5; CDR3 DNA: TGTGCCAGCAGCGGGCGGCCGGGACATGCCGCCCAAGAGACCCAGTACTTC; CDR3 protein: CASSGRPGHAAQETQYF
V gene: TRBV7-2; clone size: NA; D gene: TRBD1; J gene: TRBJ2-3; CDR3 DNA: TGTGCCAGCAGCCATCCCACAGGGGGCAAGGCAGATACACAGTATTTT; CDR3 protein: CASSHPTGGKADTQYF
V gene: TRBV6-5; clone size: NA; D gene: NA; J gene: TRBJ1-5; CDR3 DNA: TGTGCCAGCAGTTACTTCGGAGGTGGGGAAGGACAGCCCCAGCATTTT; CDR3 protein: CASSYFGGGEGQPQHF
V gene: TRBV4-1; clone size: NA; D gene: NA; J gene: TRBJ2-3; CDR3 DNA: TGCGCCAGCAGCCACGGCTTAGAGCGTTCCTCCACAGATACGCAGTATTTT; CDR3 protein: CASSHGLERSSTDTQYF
V gene: TRBV28; clone size: NA; D gene: NA; J gene: TRBJ1-4; CDR3 DNA: TGTGCCAGCAGTTTTCGGGGGATGGTGACTAATGAAAAACTGTTTTTT; CDR3 protein: CASSFRGMVTNEKLFF